One and the same sample provided the 12 T cell receptor beta chains below, sequenced in a study of immune cell composition in non-small cell lung cancer listed by TCRdb under 2017. The method was the immunoSEQ multiplex PCR assay. Held by TCRdb, this immuneACCESS table contains in-frame sequences only and omits some clones. Under half of the omission traces to an unresolved V gene where checked; the cause of the rest is unknown. Recorded for this sample are roughly 8,300 clones; around three quarters of them occurred a single time. Around 9.9% of the sample lies in the top ten. The material sequenced was lung tumor tissue. These receptors came from a human donor with non-small cell lung cancer.

The chain has TRBV30 and TRBJ1-2; 7 bases line up with TRBD1. V trimming: 7 bases; J trimming: 7 bases; junction bases outside the gene matches: 12. The CDR3 is 13 amino acids. Germline values: CDR1 GTSNPN, CDR2 SVGIG (reference sequence). For the CDR3, the DNA is TGTGCCTTCTCCCTTACAGGGGTCGGTGGCTACACCTTC. Protein: CAFSLTGVGGYTF.

The V and J genes are TRBV7-8 and TRBJ2-7, with 10 bases that match TRBD2. The CDR3 has 18 residues. With V trimmed by 4 bases and J by 4 bases, 16 bases remained unmatched. Germline lookup yields CDR1 SGHVS and CDR2 FQNEAQ. CDR3 sequence: CASSSSVERGGRGYEQYF. CDR3 bases: TGTGCCAGCAGCTCCAGTGTGGAGCGGGGGGGCCGTGGGTACGAGCAGTACTTC.

The rearrangement joins TRBV4-3 to TRBJ2-2; tentative D call: TRBD1 (5 bases). Germline CDR1 LGHNA, CDR2 YSLEER. This CDR3 has 17 amino acids. Trimming cost V 4 bases and J 1 base, with 16 bases left between them. The CDR3 loop reads CASSLQPGQGNTGELFF. The CDR3 nucleotides read TGCGCCAGCAGCCTACAACCCGGGCAGGGGAACACCGGGGAGCTGTTTTTT.

This clone showed up just a few times. The chain employs TRBV7-8 and TRBJ2-1; unclear D gene. This CDR3 is 13 amino acids long. Germline CDR1 and CDR2: SGHVS and FQNEAQ. Trimming removed 2 bases at V and 5 bases at J, with 7 bases between. In nucleotides, the CDR3 is TGTGCCAGCAGCTTAAGGGCCAACAATGAGCAGTTCTTC. Its translation is CASSLRANNEQFF.

The chain joins TRBV11-2 to TRBJ2-3; D uncertain. The CDR3 contains 13 residues. V was clipped by 3 bases and J by 2 bases, with 6 bases between them. The germline CDR1 and CDR2 sequences are SGHAT and FQNNGV. The CDR3 DNA sequence: TGTGCCAGCAGCTTCCCGCCCACAGATACGCAGTATTTT. This translates into CASSFPPTDTQYF.

The genes are TRBV5-6 and TRBJ2-7, with unresolved D. CDR3 length: 11 amino acids. V was trimmed by 2 bases and J by 4 bases, leaving 4 bases between them. Looked up from germline, CDR1 is SGHDT and CDR2 is YYEEEE. CDR3 amino acids: CASSFQYEQYF. The CDR3 nucleotides read TGTGCCAGCAGCTTTCAGTACGAGCAGTACTTC.

The CDR3 loop reads CASSVEPGPDSPLHF. CDR3 sequence (DNA): TGTGCCAGCAGCGTAGAGCCAGGGCCGGATTCACCCCTCCACTTT. V usage is TRBV9 and J usage is TRBJ1-6; D is possibly TRBD1 (5 bases). Germline V gene data show CDR1 as SGDLS and CDR2 as YYNGEE. Trimming took off 0 bases at V and 8 bases at J, with 12 bases between the two ends. This CDR3 region has 15 residues.

The gene calls are TRBV6-5 and TRBJ2-7; a weak D match, TRBD1 (6 bases). This CDR3 has 15 amino acids. Trimming left V 4 bases short and J 2 bases short, with 15 bases between. CDR1 and CDR2 (germline): MNHEY, SVGAGI. The CDR3 DNA is TGTGCCAGCAGTTGGGCCGGGACAACCACCTACGAGCAGTACTTC. Its protein is CASSWAGTTTYEQYF.

The chain employs TRBV20-1 and TRBJ2-1; D is perhaps TRBD2 (5 bases). Trimming left V 4 bases short and J 8 bases short, with 9 bases between. CDR3 length: 11 amino acids. Germline V gene sequence: CDR1 DFQATT, CDR2 SNEGSKA (reference sequence). The CDR3 loop reads CSATRTDEQFF. CDR3 nucleotide sequence: TGCAGTGCTACCCGGACTGATGAGCAGTTCTTC.

The rearrangement uses TRBV5-1 and TRBJ1-1, with 7 bases fitting TRBD1. V lost 4 bases, J lost 7 bases, and 7 bases stayed unmatched. This CDR3 has 13 amino acids. Germline V lookup: CDR1 SGHRS, CDR2 YFSETQ. The CDR3 here is CASSDPGTDEAFF. The CDR3 DNA is TGCGCCAGCAGCGACCCCGGGACAGATGAAGCTTTCTTT.

The table lists this clone with a few counts. The chain is built from TRBV27 and TRBJ1-1, with D possibly TRBD1 on 6 matching bases. The CDR3 extends over 13 amino acids. The germline V and J ends were trimmed by 5 bases and 5 bases, with 12 bases remaining between them. Germline-derived CDR1 and CDR2 are MNHEY and SMNVEV (reference sequence). DNA of the CDR3: TGTGCCAGCAGTCGGGACATACGGACTGAAGCTTTCTTT. Its protein product is CASSRDIRTEAFF.

The rearrangement links TRBV14 to TRBJ2-1, with a weak D call TRBD2 (6 bases). The germline V and J ends were trimmed by 5 bases and 7 bases, with 18 bases remaining between them. The CDR3 is made up of 15 amino acids. The germline CDR1 and CDR2 sequences are SGHDN and FVKESK. The DNA of the CDR3 is TGTGCCAGCAGCGACCCCGGGACTCCTTTAAATGAGCAGTTCTTC. Protein sequence: CASSDPGTPLNEQFF.